Each of the 26 T cell receptor beta chains below was sequenced from the same sample in a study of human T cells and chemical hapten exposure (dated by TCRdb to the early 2020s). The library relied on RACE. The instrument given in TCRdb is NextSeq 500. TCRdb ran its own pipeline on the public reads, namely fastp trimming at Q25 and MiXCR clone calling, and kept in-frame beta chains. For every CDR3 protein sequence, its rows merge into one entry that carries the most common genes and DNA. For this sample there are tens of thousands of distinct CDR3 sequences; 14% appear just once. The ten top clones hold roughly 4.8% of the sample. The intended sense of this specimen's time point label: pre-sensitization, week 0. The treatment or condition label for this specimen denotes: therapeutic diphenylcyclopropenone sensitization with weekly scalp DPC. Specimen: whole blood, collected in connection with sensitization to the hapten diphenylcyclopropenone (DPC). The receptor set was obtained from a woman aged 45-65 years with alopecia areata. Some clones in this sample may be carry-over from other donors' samples.

The CDR3 loop reads CASSFRGGGNQPQHF. Written as DNA, the CDR3 is TGTGCCAGCAGTTTTCGGGGCGGGGGCAATCAGCCCCAGCATTTT. J is TRBJ1-5 and V is TRBV27; possibly TRBD1 for D (5 bases). CDR1 is MNHEY and CDR2 is SMNVEV in the germline V gene (reference sequence). This CDR3 spans 15 amino acids. Trimming removed 3 bases from V and 2 bases from J, with 11 bases in between.

This clonotype was observed many times. This chain joins TRBV4-3 and TRBJ2-7; no clear D. The CDR3 has 15 amino acids. Per the germline V gene, CDR1 is LGHNA and CDR2 is YSLEER. Trimming took 0 bases from V and 0 from J, leaving 9 bases between them. Here the CDR3 DNA reads TGCGCCAGCAGCCAAGAGTGGCAGGCCTCCTACGAGCAGTACTTC. Its translation is CASSQEWQASYEQYF.

By sample fraction, this clonotype is medium-sized. The CDR3 bases are TGTGCCAGCGGGGTGGCTAGCGGGACGAAAGCGGGGAACATTCAGTACTTC. This translates into CASGVASGTKAGNIQYF. The chain carries TRBV9 and TRBJ2-4; 9 bases agree with TRBD2. The V gene end was trimmed by 7 bases and the J gene end by 7 bases; junction bases not matched to a gene: 18. Germline assignment: CDR1 SGDLS and CDR2 YYNGEE. There are 17 residues in the CDR3. The full variable domain, completed using reference TRBV9 and TRBJ2-4, is DSGVTQTPKHLITATGQRVTLRCSPRSGDLSVYWYQQSLDQGLQFLIQYYNGEERAKGNILERFSAQQFPDLHSELNLSSLELGDSALYFCASGVASGTKAGNIQYFGAGTRLSVL.

There are many counts of this clonotype. V and J are TRBV27 and TRBJ2-3, with D perhaps being TRBD1 or TRBD2 (5 bases each). Per the germline V gene, CDR1 is MNHEY and CDR2 is SMNVEV (reference sequence). The V and J ends lost 3 bases and 2 bases respectively, with 12 bases between them. This CDR3 comprises 15 residues. The CDR3 bases are TGTGCCAGCAGTTTTATCGGGACCCACACAGATACGCAGTATTTT. Encoded protein: CASSFIGTHTDTQYF.

V usage is TRBV5-1 and J usage is TRBJ1-2; D may be TRBD1 (6 bases). V was clipped by 0 bases and J by 8 bases, with 11 bases between them. Looked up from germline, CDR1 is SGHRS and CDR2 is YFSETQ. The CDR3 consists of 13 residues. The CDR3 sequence is CASSLVTGTGYTF. The DNA for the CDR3 is TGCGCCAGCAGCTTGGTCACAGGGACAGGCTACACCTTC. Drawing the rest from reference TRBV5-1 and TRBJ1-2, the complete variable domain is KAGVTQTPRYLIKTRGQQVTLSCSPISGHRSVSWYQQTPGQGLQFLFEYFSETQRNKGNFPGRFSGRQFSNSRSEMNVSTLELGDSALYLCASSLVTGTGYTFGSGTRLTVV.

This rearrangement joins TRBV6-5 to TRBJ2-1; 7 bases match TRBD2. V gave up 3 bases and J gave up 6 bases; unmatched junction bases: 5. The V gene's germline CDR1 is MNHEY and CDR2 SVGAGI. The CDR3 runs to 14 residues. CDR3 sequence reads: CASSYRRESNEQFF. CDR3 nucleotide sequence: TGTGCCAGCAGTTATCGGCGGGAGAGCAATGAGCAGTTCTTC.

This clonotype was observed a handful of times. The chain couples TRBV5-1 to TRBJ1-4; D gene uncertain. Trimming pared 0 bases from V and 2 bases from J, leaving 14 bases between. Germline V gene lookup returns CDR1 SGHRS and CDR2 YFSETQ. The CDR3 runs to 17 residues. In DNA form, the CDR3 reads TGCGCCAGCAGCTTGGCCCGGGCTGGGGATACTAATGAAAAACTGTTTTTT. This gives the protein CASSLARAGDTNEKLFF.

V is TRBV6-5 and J is TRBJ1-1; TRBD1 might be the D (5 bases). The V and J ends lost 0 bases and 2 bases respectively, with 16 bases between them. CDR3 size: 17 residues. In germline, CDR1 is MNHEY, CDR2 SVGAGI. The CDR3: CASSYSGVGGVNTEAFF. CDR3 sequence (DNA): TGTGCCAGCAGTTACTCGGGGGTTGGAGGGGTTAACACTGAAGCTTTCTTT.

The chain is built from TRBV20-1 and TRBJ1-1; no definite D call. V lost 2 bases and J lost 10, with 26 bases in between. Germline lookup yields CDR1 DFQATT and CDR2 SNEGSKA (reference sequence). The CDR3 is 16 amino acids. CDR3 nucleotides: TGCAGTGCTAGATTCACGGGAGGCGAAACTCGAACGGGAGCTTTCTTT. Its protein product is CSARFTGGETRTGAFF.

The chain is built from TRBV28 and TRBJ2-7; 10 bases fit TRBD2. The junction had 6 bases not matched to a gene; V was cut back by 4 bases and J by 3 bases. Germline assignment: CDR1 MDHEN and CDR2 SYDVKM. The CDR3 covers 15 residues. In DNA, the CDR3 is TGTGCCAGCAGTTCATTGGCTAGCGGGAGCTACGAGCAGTACTTC. It codes for CASSSLASGSYEQYF.

The J gene is TRBJ2-7, the V gene TRBV5-1; D may be TRBD2 (5 bases). The germline gives CDR1 SGHRS, CDR2 YFSETQ. Trimming pared 0 bases from V and 2 bases from J, leaving 12 bases between. The CDR3 runs 15 residues. CDR3 sequence (DNA): TGCGCCAGCAGCTTGGGTGGGAGTGCGGCCTACGAGCAGTACTTC. Encoded protein: CASSLGGSAAYEQYF.

Turning to this clonotype: A junction end diverges from the germline sequence, so it may reflect a read error. The rearrangement joins TRBV18 to TRBJ2-3; D gene uncertain. The germline gives CDR1 KGHSH, CDR2 LQKENI. The CDR3 contains 15 residues. The CDR3 coding sequence is TGTGTCAGCTCACCAGATTTTGTGAACACAGATACGCAGTATTTT. It is translated as CVSSPDFVNTDTQYF. Based on the CDR3 plus reference TRBV18 and TRBJ2-3, the full variable domain is NAGVMQNPRHLVRRRGQEARLRCSPMKGHSHVYWYRQLPEEGLKFMVYLQKENIIDESGMPKERFSAEFPKEGPSILRIQQVVRGDSAAYFCVSSPDFVNTDTQYFGPGTRLTVL.

The J gene is TRBJ2-3, the V gene TRBV20-1; the D gene is possibly TRBD2 (7 bases). The CDR3 runs 18 residues. Deletions cut 3 bases from V and 1 base from J, with 23 bases between. Germline V gives CDR1 DFQATT, CDR2 SNEGSKA (reference sequence). The CDR3, as DNA: TGCAGTGCTAGGGGGGGCGGGAGTATGTCTTACGGCACAGATACGCAGTATTTT. Amino acid sequence: CSARGGGSMSYGTDTQYF.

The table lists this clonotype with a few counts. This sequence joins TRBV7-9 and TRBJ1-5; D is unclear. The V and J ends lost 0 bases and 11 bases respectively, with 11 bases between them. CDR1 is SEHNR and CDR2 is FQNEAQ in the germline V gene (reference sequence). This CDR3 has 13 residues. The CDR3 region has the DNA TGTGCCAGCAGCTTAGCAGGTCAATCAGCCCAGCATTTT. Protein product: CASSLAGQSAQHF.

This clonotype was counted a few times. J is TRBJ1-2 and V is TRBV6-5; 7 nucleotides match TRBD1. After removal of 2 bases from V and 4 bases from J, the junction contained 10 bases not matched to a gene. This CDR3 is 16 amino acids long. The germline V gene has CDR1 MNHEY and CDR2 SVGAGI. The CDR3 spells CASSYPSGAGGYGYTF. The CDR3 DNA is TGTGCCAGCAGTTACCCTTCGGGGGCAGGGGGCTATGGCTACACCTTC.

The CDR3 DNA follows: TGCGCCAGCAGCCAAGAGGGTAGCGGAACAGATACGCAGTATTTT. It is translated as CASSQEGSGTDTQYF. The chain carries TRBV4-3 and TRBJ2-3; D is perhaps TRBD2 (6 bases). The V end was cut by 0 bases, the J end by 3 bases, with 10 bases between. This CDR3 region has 15 residues. The germline CDR1 and CDR2 sequences are LGHNA and YSLEER.

This clonotype was counted a few times. The rearrangement joins TRBV20-1 to TRBJ1-5; tentatively, D is TRBD1 (5 bases). V was trimmed by 1 base and J by 9 bases, leaving 10 bases between them. CDR3 length: 12 residues. Germline assignment: CDR1 DFQATT and CDR2 SNEGSKA (reference sequence). CDR3 nucleotides: TGCAGTGCTAGAGTTGCAGGGCGGCCCCAGCATTTT. Residues: CSARVAGRPQHF.

In its sample, this clonotype was seen a few times. This rearrangement joins TRBV29-1 to TRBJ2-3, with 7 nucleotides matching TRBD1. The V gene's germline CDR1 is SQVTM and CDR2 ANQGSEA. The CDR3 is 13 residues long. Germline trimming cut 4 bases from V and 2 bases from J; bases unmatched to any gene: 3. This CDR3 is CSVGRGPTDTQYF. The CDR3 region has the DNA TGCAGCGTTGGTAGGGGGCCCACAGATACGCAGTATTTT.

Only a few counts were recorded for this clonotype. The rearrangement joins TRBV30 to TRBJ2-7, with TRBD1 identical over 7 bases. The CDR3 spans 13 residues. Germline V gene lookup returns CDR1 GTSNPN and CDR2 SVGIG (reference sequence). Unmatched junction bases numbered 11, after V lost 5 bases and J lost 7 bases. The CDR3 DNA reads TGTGCCTGGGCGCAGGGGGTCACGAGGGAGCAGTACTTC. Translated: CAWAQGVTREQYF.

In its sample, this clonotype was seen many times. This chain connects TRBV5-1 to TRBJ2-7; 11 bases map to TRBD1. CDR1 and CDR2 from the germline V gene are SGHRS and YFSETQ. The CDR3 covers 14 residues. Unmatched junction bases numbered 7, after V lost 4 bases and J lost 7 bases. CDR3 residues: CASSQYGTGGEQYF. Written as DNA, the CDR3 is TGCGCCAGCAGCCAATACGGGACAGGGGGTGAGCAGTACTTC.

The chain has TRBV7-2 and TRBJ2-6, with D unresolved. The CDR3 loop spans 16 amino acids. V lost 0 bases to trimming and J lost 2 bases, with 8 bases between them. Germline V gene sequence: CDR1 SGHTA, CDR2 FQGNSA. CDR3 sequence (DNA): TGTGCCAGCAGCTTAGCGTCGGATACTGGGGCCAACGTCCTGACTTTC. It encodes CASSLASDTGANVLTF.

The chain recombines TRBV29-1 with TRBJ2-7, with 9 nucleotides matching TRBD1. The length of the CDR3 is 14 residues. Trimming removed 8 bases from V and 6 bases from J; junction bases left unmatched: 14. Germline CDR1 and CDR2: SQVTM and ANQGSEA. The CDR3 DNA sequence: TGCAGCAGATCCACCGGGACAGGGCTTACCGAGCAGTACTTC. Translating it yields CSRSTGTGLTEQYF.

There are a few counts of this clonotype. The V call is TRBV7-9, the J call TRBJ2-5; no reliable D call. V lost 3 bases and J lost 4, with 6 bases in between. The CDR3 runs to 12 residues. The germline gives CDR1 SEHNR, CDR2 FQNEAQ (reference sequence). The CDR3 region has the DNA TGTGCCAGCAGCTTTTCCCCAGAGACCCAGTACTTC. Translation: CASSFSPETQYF.

This clonotype occurred a few times. The J gene is TRBJ2-5, the V gene TRBV12-3 or TRBV12-4, with 9 bases identical to TRBD1. V gave up 6 bases and J gave up 5 bases; unmatched junction bases: 10. The CDR3 runs to 15 residues. The CDR3 here is CASSYYTGGGETQYF. CDR3 bases: TGTGCCAGCAGCTATTATACAGGGGGCGGTGAGACCCAGTACTTC.

The chain carries TRBV11-3 and TRBJ2-3; D perhaps matches TRBD1 (6 bases). Germline CDR1 SGHNT, CDR2 YENEEA. Trimming removed 4 bases from V and 0 bases from J, with 8 bases in between. CDR3 length: 14 residues. CDR3 region: CASSSGASTDTQYF. The CDR3 DNA reads TGTGCCAGCAGCTCAGGGGCGAGCACAGATACGCAGTATTTT.

V usage is TRBV29-1 and J usage is TRBJ2-3, with D hard to call. Trimming pared 0 bases from V and 2 bases from J, leaving 6 bases between. The germline V gene encodes CDR1 SQVTM and CDR2 ANQGSEA. The CDR3 covers 13 residues. DNA for the CDR3: TGCAGCGTTGAAGATAAGTTCACAGATACGCAGTATTTT. Translated, it gives CSVEDKFTDTQYF.